This T cell receptor beta chain was identified in a study of T cells in Graves' hyperthyroidism and ophthalmopathy (dated by TCRdb to about 2019). Regarding the complete study: Peripheral blood samples were taken at initial diagnosis, before any treatment was given. Prospective prediction of ophthalmopathy was tested in an independent validation cohort consisting of 18 to 20 hyperthyroidism patients and over 15 patients who later progressed to ophthalmopathy. The 100 or so discovery patients were divided at random into training and test sets in a 7:3 ratio. The paper describes TCR Vbeta CDR3 sequencing of 135 peripheral blood samples, made up of 43 ophthalmopathy patients, some 80 hyperthyroidism patients and some 17 progressor patients. Once sampling was done, hyperthyroidism patients were given methimazole at a starting dose of 30 mg daily, whereas ophthalmopathy patients were given high-dose intravenous methylprednisolone. The study also compared thyroid tissue and blood T-cell repertoires from several Graves' hyperthyroidism patients. To identify distinguishing TCR V-J signatures, a discovery cohort of about a hundred patients was used, comprising some 43 with Graves' ophthalmopathy and approximately 57 with stable Graves' hyperthyroidism. The paper as a whole reports these results and caveats: Blood samples also contained most of the expanded thyroid clonotypes (frequency above 0.001), which suggests that blood repertoires may reflect thyroid immune responses. Sample size was not statistically predetermined, and investigators were not blinded to group allocation. A 13 V-J signature model separated ophthalmopathy from stable hyperthyroidism, with roughly 88% sensitivity and about 81% specificity in cross-validation and 80%/75% in testing. In validation, the model predicted progression to ophthalmopathy a median of roughly six months before onset, with about 71% sensitivity and roughly 77% specificity.

Regarding this clonotype: The antigen this receptor binds is unknown. Nothing much larger sits one base from this clone, and base qualities are not available.

From V the trimming removes 7 bases and from J it removes 6 bases, while the gene matches leave 6 bases of the junction unaccounted for. The CDR3, from cysteine to phenylalanine, totals 14 residues. The kept DNA is CDR3 alone, 42 bases in frame from the first base. CDR1 and CDR2, per the germline V gene, are SGDLS and YYNGEE. The TCR beta CDR3 regions were amplified from RNA transcripts. A first-round RT-PCR of the TCR CDR3 used the HTBI primer set with the Qiagen OneStep RT-PCR kit. A second multiplex PCR round built the libraries, followed by size selection and purification. Paired-end sequencing of the libraries was performed with 100 bp reads on an Illumina HiSeq2000. In the authors' own workflow: SOAPnuke was used to process the raw data, throwing out any read that contained adapters or uncalled bases, had a mean Phred below 15, or lacked an exact constant-primer or identifier match. COPE v1.2.5 was used to merge high-quality paired reads, and clonotypes were defined as unique nucleotide sequences. MiTCR v1.1 was used to align the clonotypes against IMGT TRBV, TRBD and TRBJ reference segments. The analysis was restricted to V-J combinations with a frequency above 0.0001, which together covered 99% to 99.2% of the repertoires. A TCS score was defined as the ratio of F50 (clonal expansion) to E x V (chaos), with BLOSUM62-based TCRdist applied between CDR3 peptides within each V-J. Welch's t-statistics and random forest reduced fewer than 550 V-J features to about 12, which were used in a naive Bayes classifier (R e1071). Through fastp at Q25 and MiXCR, TCRdb rebuilt clones from the public reads, retaining in-frame beta chains. For every CDR3 protein sequence, its rows merge into one entry that carries the most common genes and DNA. V and J calls and clone size were set by TCRdb, not the authors. The sample records about 380,000 distinct CDR3 sequences, roughly 13% of which are singletons. Clones ranked in the top ten supply less than 25% of the sample.

Hyperthyroidism patients were aged 18 to 65 years and newly diagnosed, with disease duration of less than 2 months. Patients with uncontrolled infections, other autoimmune diseases, pregnancy or lactation were excluded. Clinical symptoms, serum thyroxine and TRAb, thyroid ultrasound, and orbital computed tomography formed the basis for the diagnoses. For progressor patients, blood was drawn at the first diagnosis of hyperthyroidism, before any ophthalmopathy symptoms had appeared. Ficoll-Paque density gradient centrifugation was used to isolate PBMCs from approximately 10 ml of fresh peripheral blood. Progressor patients were defined as those initially diagnosed with Graves' hyperthyroidism in whom ophthalmopathy developed during follow-up. Total RNA was extracted using Trizol reagent, and RNA quality was assessed on an Agilent 2100 Bioanalyzer.

This chain is built from TRBV9 and TRBJ2-1; a stretch of 11 junction bases matches TRBD2. The specimen sequenced was blood. This sequence was found in a man aged 30 to 39 with Graves' hyperthyroidism that later progressed to Graves' ophthalmopathy. The DNA sequence reads TGTGCCAGCTCGCGACTAGCGGGGTCCAATGAGCAGTTCTTC. Its protein product is CASSRLAGSNEQFF.